What follows are 24 T cell receptor beta chains derived from one specimen sequenced in a study of cytomegalovirus exposure and HLA in healthy donors. The PCR contained 60 Vbeta and 13 Jbeta primers. Measured with immunoSEQ multiplex PCR; TCRdb has only the in-frame clones, and not every one. Of 100,000 to 150,000 clones listed, over 70% are singletons. Sequenced sample: PBMCs. These receptors originate from a female donor in good health and CMV-seronegative.

This chain joins TRBV4-1 and TRBJ2-7; 8 bases match TRBD1. The length of the CDR3 is 16 residues. Germline values: CDR1 MGHRA, CDR2 YSYEKL. V lost 3 bases, J lost 1 base, and 8 bases stayed unmatched. CDR3 nucleotide sequence: TGCGCCAGCAGCCAGCCGCCCGGGACAGGATCCTACGAGCAGTACTTC. It translates to CASSQPPGTGSYEQYF.

J is TRBJ2-1 and V is TRBV27, with D possibly being TRBD1 (6 bases). The CDR3 is 17 amino acids. With 0 bases removed from V and 5 bases from J, the gap between germline ends came to 17 bases. The germline V gene has CDR1 MNHEY and CDR2 SMNVEV (reference sequence). CDR3 DNA: TGTGCCAGCAGTTTATCGATGCGGCAGGGGCACGACAATGAGCAGTTCTTC. Translation gives CASSLSMRQGHDNEQFF.

V and J are TRBV5-1 and TRBJ1-4; 10 nucleotides line up with TRBD1. This CDR3 is 14 amino acids long. CDR1 and CDR2 from the germline V gene are SGHRS and YFSETQ. Losses at the gene ends were 1 base for V and 11 bases for J; bases not matched to a gene: 5. In DNA form, the CDR3 reads TGCGCCAGCAGCTTGCGGGACAGGGGTGGTAAACTGTTTTTT. Its translation is CASSLRDRGGKLFF.

The gene calls are TRBV7-6 and TRBJ1-3; 8 positions match TRBD1. Germline CDR1 is SGHVS and CDR2 is FNYEAQ. The CDR3 runs to 14 residues. The V and J ends lost 4 bases and 9 bases, in that order; junction bases with no gene match: 8. The CDR3 DNA sequence: TGTGCCAGCAGCTGGGGACAGGCAAGCGGCACCATATATTTT. Its protein is CASSWGQASGTIYF.

The chain joins TRBV11-3 to TRBJ1-6; D remains unclear. Trimming shortened V by 0 bases and J by 6 bases, and 9 bases separated the two germline ends. CDR1 and CDR2 (germline): SGHNT, YENEEA. This CDR3 has 15 residues. CDR3 sequence: CASSLDSRSNSPLHF. CDR3 in DNA: TGTGCCAGCAGCTTAGACAGTCGTTCTAATTCACCCCTCCACTTT.

This clone was observed a few times. This rearrangement joins TRBV6-5 to TRBJ1-1; 7 bases fit TRBD1. From germline, CDR1 is MNHEY and CDR2 SVGAGI. The J segment lost 2 bases and the V segment lost 4 bases, leaving 4 bases of the junction unmatched. The CDR3 length is 14 residues. The CDR3 protein is CASSSYRGNTEAFF. CDR3 bases: TGTGCCAGCAGTTCCTACAGGGGTAACACTGAAGCTTTCTTT.

The chain has TRBV5-4 and TRBJ2-1, with 13 bases matching TRBD2. Germline V gene sequence: CDR1 SGHNT, CDR2 YYREEE (reference sequence). The CDR3 consists of 16 residues. The trim removed 4 bases at V and 2 bases at J, leaving 3 bases unmatched. The CDR3 loop reads CASSEGTSGTYNEQFF. CDR3 nucleotide sequence: TGTGCCAGCAGCGAAGGGACTAGCGGGACCTACAATGAGCAGTTCTTC.

This chain connects TRBV28 to TRBJ1-2; D is possibly TRBD1 (6 bases). The CDR3 has 14 residues. Trimming took off 2 bases at V and 3 bases at J, with 10 bases between the two ends. Germline V gives CDR1 MDHEN, CDR2 SYDVKM. The CDR3 DNA reads as TGTGCCAGCAGTTTACCTGACAGGTACTATGGCTACACCTTC. It yields the protein CASSLPDRYYGYTF.

Only one count was recorded for this clone. The chain joins TRBV18 to TRBJ2-1, with TRBD1 identical over 9 bases. Germline assignment: CDR1 KGHSH and CDR2 LQKENI. This CDR3 is 21 amino acids long. V shed 6 bases and J 1 base; nucleotides not matched to a gene: 22. The CDR3 region is CASSLRGTGTTAIRSYNEQFF. The CDR3 DNA is TGTGCCAGCTCCCTCAGGGGGACAGGGACGACAGCTATAAGGTCCTACAATGAGCAGTTCTTC. The entire variable domain, with the rest obtained from reference TRBV18 and TRBJ2-1, is as follows: NAGVMQNPRHLVRRRGQEARLRCSPMKGHSHVYWYRQLPEEGLKFMVYLQKENIIDESGMPKERFSAEFPKEGPSILRIQQVVRGDSAAYFCASSLRGTGTTAIRSYNEQFFGPGTRLTVL.

The chain links TRBV5-1 to TRBJ2-2, with TRBD2 matching over 11 bases. There are 15 residues in the CDR3. The ends lost 5 bases at V and 15 bases at J; junction bases unmatched: 15. CDR1 is SGHRS and CDR2 is YFSETQ in the germline V gene. CDR3 residues: CASRIGLAGTGLVFF. The CDR3 DNA reads as TGCGCCAGCAGGATCGGACTAGCGGGTACAGGTTTGGTGTTTTTT.

The rearrangement links TRBV6-4 to TRBJ2-2; the match to TRBD2 covers 8 bases. The V gene end was trimmed by 3 bases and the J gene end by 5 bases; junction bases not matched to a gene: 2. Germline V lookup: CDR1 MRHNA, CDR2 SNTAGT. The CDR3 extends over 14 amino acids. DNA for the CDR3: TGTGCCAGCAGTGAGGGACTAGAAACCGGGGAGCTGTTTTTT. Translated, it gives CASSEGLETGELFF.

The rearrangement uses TRBV30 and TRBJ2-2, with TRBD2 as a possible D gene (5 bases). Germline V gene data show CDR1 as GTSNPN and CDR2 as SVGIG (reference sequence). The CDR3 extends over 15 amino acids. V dropped 1 base and J dropped 5 bases, with 14 bases sitting between them. CDR3: CAWSARLSGTGELFF. For the CDR3, the DNA is TGTGCCTGGAGTGCCCGACTAAGTGGGACCGGGGAGCTGTTTTTT.

The genes are TRBV18 and TRBJ2-7; TRBD1 aligns across 9 bases. The germline V gene has CDR1 KGHSH and CDR2 LQKENI. CDR3 length: 15 residues. Trimming removed 2 bases from V and 6 bases from J; junction bases left unmatched: 8. The CDR3 loop reads CASSPRQGESGEQYF. The DNA of the CDR3 is TGTGCCAGCTCACCAAGACAGGGGGAGTCGGGCGAGCAGTACTTC.

This chain connects TRBV29-1 to TRBJ1-2; 7 bases are shared with TRBD1. With 6 bases clipped from V and 0 bases from J, the junction kept 4 bases outside the gene matches. Germline-derived CDR1 and CDR2 are SQVTM and ANQGSEA. This CDR3 is 13 amino acids long. The CDR3 reads CSVQGQPNYGYTF. Written as DNA, the CDR3 is TGCAGCGTGCAGGGACAGCCTAACTATGGCTACACCTTC.

The chain couples TRBV11-2 to TRBJ2-5; D gene uncertain. Germline CDR1 reads SGHAT; CDR2 reads FQNNGV. This CDR3 has 12 residues. V was trimmed by 2 bases and J by 2 bases, leaving 3 bases between them. CDR3 DNA: TGTGCCAGCAGCTTATATCAAGAGACCCAGTACTTC. This encodes CASSLYQETQYF.

The CDR3 coding sequence is TGTGCCAGCAGCCACCCAGAGGGTCTAGCGGGACTCTCGGGGCTCGAGCAGTACTTC. It is translated as CASSHPEGLAGLSGLEQYF. This chain links TRBV21-1 with TRBJ2-7; the D segment call TRBD2 is taken from the table without a DNA check. TRBV21-1 is termed a pseudogene. The CDR3 extends over 19 amino acids.

CDR3 nucleotide sequence: TGTGCCAGCAGTGCATACAGACAGGTGGATGAGCAGTTCTTC. This sequence encodes CASSAYRQVDEQFF. This chain links TRBV6-1 with TRBJ2-1; possibly TRBD1 for D (6 bases). This CDR3 is 14 amino acids long. In germline, CDR1 is MNHNS, CDR2 SASEGT. The V and J ends lost 4 bases and 8 bases respectively, with 15 bases between them.

Turning to this clone: An end of the junction differs from the germline gene, which may be a read error. The CDR3 DNA reads TGTGCCAGCACCTTAGGAGGAAGGGGACAAGAGACCCAGTACTTC. This sequence encodes CASTLGGRGQETQYF. This sequence joins TRBV7-9 and TRBJ2-5, with D perhaps being TRBD1 or TRBD2 (5 bases each). Per germline, CDR1 SEHNR and CDR2 FQNEAQ (reference sequence). CDR3 size: 15 residues.

This clone appeared once. The gene calls are TRBV1 and TRBJ1-1; no DNA check was done on the table's D call, TRBD1. TRBV1 is a known pseudogene. This CDR3 region has 14 residues. The CDR3 bases are TGCACCAGCAGCCAACCGGCCCCCAGGGCTGAAGCTTTCTTT. As protein: CTSSQPAPRAEAFF.

V and J are TRBV30 and TRBJ2-7; D is possibly TRBD2 (5 bases). V was pared by 0 bases and J by 3 bases, with 15 bases between. This CDR3 comprises 15 residues. Germline V lookup: CDR1 GTSNPN, CDR2 SVGIG (reference sequence). CDR3 DNA: TGTGCCTGGAGTGTAACACCGGGATACGGCTACGAGCAGTACTTC. Amino acids: CAWSVTPGYGYEQYF.

The chain joins TRBV28 to TRBJ1-5; no firm D call. CDR3 length equals 16 residues. Trimming took off 2 bases at V and 0 bases at J, with 11 bases between the two ends. The germline V gene encodes CDR1 MDHEN and CDR2 SYDVKM. CDR3 in amino acids: CASSLGQIYSNQPQHF. CDR3 coding DNA: TGTGCCAGCAGTTTAGGGCAGATCTATAGCAATCAGCCCCAGCATTTT.

This chain uses TRBV30 with TRBJ1-1; no clear D. V lost 3 bases, J lost 5 bases, and 10 bases lay in between. CDR3 length equals 12 residues. CDR1 and CDR2 from the germline V gene are GTSNPN and SVGIG (reference sequence). For the CDR3, the DNA is TGTGCCTGGAGGGGTTCGGGAACTGAAGCTTTCTTT. Translation: CAWRGSGTEAFF.

J is TRBJ2-7 and V is TRBV6-1, with 7 bases identical to TRBD1. Trimming took 4 bases from V and 6 from J; bases not matched to a gene: 3. Per germline, CDR1 MNHNS and CDR2 SASEGT. The CDR3 runs to 12 residues. CDR3 in DNA: TGTGCCAGCAGTGCCCACAGGGGCGAGCAGTACTTC. Residues: CASSAHRGEQYF.

This chain connects TRBV4-2 to TRBJ2-5; a weak D match, TRBD2 (7 bases). CDR1 is LGHNA, CDR2 YNFKEQ, per germline. The CDR3 has 18 residues. The V gene lost 4 bases and the J gene lost 1 base, with 22 bases spanning the gap. In DNA form, the CDR3 reads TGTGCCAGCAGCCGTACCGCGAGTGTGGGGGGGCCCCAAGAGACCCAGTACTTC. It yields the protein CASSRTASVGGPQETQYF.